Below are 20 T cell receptor beta chains sequenced from a single sample in a study of T cells in Graves' hyperthyroidism and ophthalmopathy. Amplified TCR beta CDR3 regions derived from RNA transcripts. TCR CDR3 underwent first-round RT-PCR with the HTBI primer set. Using its own MiXCR run on the multiplex PCR reads, TCRdb lists one record per CDR3 protein. The sample includes some 560,000 distinct CDR3 sequences, around 15% of them seen just once. Sequenced input: blood. Receptors were obtained from a middle-aged woman with Graves' hyperthyroidism.

This clonotype was observed at least ten times. This chain uses TRBV30 with TRBJ2-1; TRBD2 aligns across 10 bases. The trim removed 0 bases at V and 0 bases at J, leaving 5 bases unmatched. This CDR3 comprises 17 residues. Germline V gene sequence: CDR1 GTSNPN, CDR2 SVGIG (reference sequence). The CDR3 reads CAWSVTRTSGSYNEQFF. CDR3 bases: TGTGCCTGGAGTGTCACCCGGACTAGCGGCTCCTACAATGAGCAGTTCTTC. Full variable domain (outside the CDR3, taken from reference TRBV30 and TRBJ2-1): SQTIHQWPATLVQPVGSPLSLECTVEGTSNPNLYWYRQAAGRGLQLLFYSVGIGQISSEVPQNLSASRPQDRQFILSSKKLLLSDSGFYLCAWSVTRTSGSYNEQFFGPGTRLTVL.

V usage is TRBV19 and J usage is TRBJ2-3, with TRBD1 identical over 8 bases. Germline V gene sequence: CDR1 LNHDA, CDR2 SQIVND (reference sequence). The CDR3 loop spans 14 amino acids. The ends lost 2 bases at V and 3 bases at J; junction bases unmatched: 1. The CDR3 region is CASSIRQGTDTQYF. The CDR3, as DNA: TGTGCCAGTAGTATACGACAGGGGACAGATACGCAGTATTTT.

This clonotype was seen ten or more times. This chain joins TRBV11-2 and TRBJ2-7; 7 bases fit TRBD1. CDR1 and CDR2 (germline): SGHAT, FQNNGV. This CDR3 is 13 amino acids long. J was trimmed by 3 bases and V by 5 bases; bases with no gene match: 4. The CDR3: CASSQGTDYEQYF. The CDR3 DNA is TGTGCCAGCAGCCAAGGGACAGACTACGAGCAGTACTTC.

In this sample, this clonotype turned up many times. The chain combines TRBV5-1 with TRBJ1-1; D is unresolved. Trimming left V 7 bases short and J 1 base short, with 11 bases between. In germline, CDR1 is SGHRS, CDR2 YFSETQ. This CDR3 is built from 13 residues. CDR3 protein: CASGPSENTEAFF. The CDR3 DNA sequence: TGCGCCAGCGGACCTTCAGAGAACACTGAAGCTTTCTTT. Drawing the rest from reference TRBV5-1 and TRBJ1-1, the complete variable domain is KAGVTQTPRYLIKTRGQQVTLSCSPISGHRSVSWYQQTPGQGLQFLFEYFSETQRNKGNFPGRFSGRQFSNSRSEMNVSTLELGDSALYLCASGPSENTEAFFGQGTRLTVV.

The chain links TRBV28 to TRBJ2-5; D is undetermined. V lost 10 bases and J 5 bases, leaving 17 bases between the germline ends. Germline-derived CDR1 and CDR2 are MDHEN and SYDVKM. This CDR3 spans 13 amino acids. CDR3 sequence (DNA): TGTGCCACCCTCTCGTGGGGTCGGGAGACCCAGTACTTC. It encodes CATLSWGRETQYF.

This clonotype was counted ten times or more. This chain links TRBV28 with TRBJ2-1; 7 bases are a match to TRBD2. The CDR3 loop spans 14 amino acids. Germline CDR1 MDHEN, CDR2 SYDVKM. Losses at the gene ends were 2 bases for V and 8 bases for J; bases not matched to a gene: 6. The CDR3 loop reads CASSLAGVNYEQFF. CDR3 DNA sequence: TGTGCCAGCAGTTTAGCGGGAGTTAATTATGAGCAGTTCTTC.

A few counts support this clonotype. DNA of the CDR3: TGTGCCTGGAATCCGGGGTTCCAATCCGGGGAGCTGTTTTTT. Translated: CAWNPGFQSGELFF. This chain uses TRBV30 with TRBJ2-2; tentatively, D is TRBD2 (5 bases). Per the germline V gene, CDR1 is GTSNPN and CDR2 is SVGIG (reference sequence). V lost 4 bases and J 6 bases, leaving 15 bases between the germline ends. The length of the CDR3 is 14 residues.

This clonotype was picked up many times. V is TRBV7-9 and J is TRBJ2-7, with D maybe TRBD1 (6 bases). Between the trimmed V and J ends, which lost 1 base and 0 bases, there was a span of 16 bases. CDR3 size: 17 residues. Germline V gene sequence: CDR1 SEHNR, CDR2 FQNEAQ (reference sequence). Written as DNA, the CDR3 is TGTGCCAGCAGCTTAGAAAGGATACAGGGTCGCTCCTACGAGCAGTACTTC. This sequence encodes CASSLERIQGRSYEQYF.

In this sample, this clonotype turned up many times. The V and J genes are TRBV20-1 and TRBJ2-7; TRBD2 aligns across 13 bases. The germline V gene encodes CDR1 DFQATT and CDR2 SNEGSKA (reference sequence). This CDR3 is built from 15 residues. J gave up 2 bases and V 4 bases, and 5 bases lay outside the gene matches. CDR3 protein: CSATRTSGGTYEQYF. In DNA, the CDR3 is TGCAGTGCTACCCGGACTAGCGGGGGAACCTACGAGCAGTACTTC.

This clonotype was recorded at least ten times. The V gene is TRBV6-1, the J gene TRBJ2-7, with 11 bases lining up with TRBD1. This CDR3 is built from 15 residues. The germline V gene encodes CDR1 MNHNS and CDR2 SASEGT. V was clipped by 5 bases and J by 2 bases; unmatched bases: 5. The chain's CDR3 is CASSSQDRGPYEQYF. The CDR3 DNA sequence: TGTGCCAGCAGTTCCCAGGACAGGGGGCCCTACGAGCAGTACTTC.

This clonotype came up many times. V usage is TRBV5-1 and J usage is TRBJ2-1, with D possibly TRBD1 on 5 matching bases. The CDR3 is made up of 14 amino acids. V was cut by 0 bases and J by 7 bases, with 11 bases left in between. Looked up from germline, CDR1 is SGHRS and CDR2 is YFSETQ. The CDR3 region is CASSLEAQANEQFF. The CDR3 region has the DNA TGCGCCAGCAGCTTGGAGGCACAGGCAAATGAGCAGTTCTTC.

In DNA, the CDR3 is TGTGCCAGCAGCCAAGCCCTGGGGACAGGGACCTACGAGCAGTACTTC. Protein product: CASSQALGTGTYEQYF. The genes are TRBV3-1 and TRBJ2-7, with 9 bases that match TRBD1. This CDR3 comprises 16 residues. The trim removed 1 base at V and 2 bases at J, leaving 6 bases unmatched. Germline assignment: CDR1 LGHDT and CDR2 YNNKEL (reference sequence).

This clonotype was counted many times. The rearrangement joins TRBV12-3 or TRBV12-4 to TRBJ2-6; D is undetermined. This CDR3 is built from 15 residues. V dropped 6 bases and J dropped 0 bases, with 9 bases sitting between them. In DNA form, the CDR3 reads TGTGCCAGCAGGGGTAGAGTCTCTGGGGCCAACGTCCTGACTTTC. Its protein product is CASRGRVSGANVLTF.

This chain connects TRBV29-1 to TRBJ2-3, with D possibly matching TRBD1 (5 bases). This CDR3 comprises 13 residues. V was cut by 7 bases and J by 0 bases, with 11 bases left in between. Germline CDR1 SQVTM, CDR2 ANQGSEA. The CDR3 DNA is TGCAGCGCGACAGAAACAAGCACAGATACGCAGTATTTT. Its protein product is CSATETSTDTQYF.

In this sample, this clonotype turned up many times. Here the CDR3 DNA reads TGTGCCAGCAGCTACAAGCCCTACGAGCAGTACTTC. Translation: CASSYKPYEQYF. The chain joins TRBV14 to TRBJ2-7; no firm D call. V lost 5 bases, J lost 2 bases, and 7 bases lay in between. CDR3 length: 12 residues. CDR1 is SGHDN and CDR2 is FVKESK in the germline V gene.

This clonotype came up many times. The chain has TRBV28 and TRBJ1-1, with 8 bases identical to TRBD1. This CDR3 is built from 15 residues. Germline-derived CDR1 and CDR2 are MDHEN and SYDVKM. V lost 6 bases to trimming and J lost 4 bases; unmatched junction nucleotides: 10. CDR3 region: CASRPWTGSGTEAFF. The DNA of the CDR3 is TGTGCCAGCAGACCCTGGACAGGGTCTGGCACTGAAGCTTTCTTT.

This clonotype was recorded at least ten times. The DNA of the CDR3 is TGTGCCAGCAGCTTAGGAGTGCCAGGAGGGAACACCGGGGAGCTGTTTTTT. Translating gives CASSLGVPGGNTGELFF. This chain links TRBV7-8 with TRBJ2-2; maybe TRBD2 (5 bases). CDR1 SGHVS and CDR2 FQNEAQ come from the germline V gene. V dropped 1 base and J dropped 1 base, with 13 bases sitting between them. CDR3 size: 17 residues. Full variable domain (rest looked up from reference TRBV7-8 and TRBJ2-2): GAGVSQSPRYKVAKRGQDVALRCDPISGHVSLFWYQQALGQGPEFLTYFQNEAQLDKSGLPSDRFFAERPEGSVSTLKIQRTQQEDSAVYLCASSLGVPGGNTGELFFGEGSRLTVL.

This clonotype occurred many times. The genes are TRBV20-1 and TRBJ2-1; possible D gene TRBD1, 5 bases. There are 15 residues in the CDR3. Germline CDR1 is DFQATT and CDR2 is SNEGSKA (reference sequence). Trimming removed 2 bases at V and 3 bases at J, with 14 bases between. In DNA, the CDR3 is TGCAGTGCTAGATCGGACACCAAGGGCTACAATGAGCAGTTCTTC. Translation gives CSARSDTKGYNEQFF.

The chain has TRBV4-1 and TRBJ1-2, with TRBD1 matching over 9 bases. The germline gives CDR1 MGHRA, CDR2 YSYEKL. With 5 bases clipped from V and 7 bases from J, the junction kept 20 bases outside the gene matches. The length of the CDR3 is 18 residues. The DNA for the CDR3 is TGCGCCAGCAGCGATCCTACTAGGGACAGGGAGAGGGTGGGTGGCTACACCTTC. Its translation is CASSDPTRDRERVGGYTF.

This clonotype was seen a handful of times. The V and J genes are TRBV29-1 and TRBJ1-4; D gene uncertain. The germline V and J ends were trimmed by 2 bases and 8 bases, with 6 bases remaining between them. The germline V gene has CDR1 SQVTM and CDR2 ANQGSEA. The CDR3 totals 11 residues. CDR3: CSVERQEKLFF. CDR3 coding DNA: TGCAGCGTTGAACGCCAGGAAAAACTGTTTTTT.